This TCR beta chain was identified during a study of T cell repertoires in cytomegalovirus infection. Study summary: CMV infection together with matching HLA type was indicated by public TCR beta signatures. Whole-study results and caveats: Cumulative public TCR beta family frequency identified carriers of CMV plus the relevant HLA.

This clonotype was seen a few times. The antigen remains undetermined. Between the trimmed V and J ends, which lost 7 bases and 5 bases, there was a span of 27 bases. CDR3 size: 18 residues. Each CDR3 protein gets one entry after TCRdb re-called the reads with MiXCR. The repertoire consists of hundreds of thousands of distinct CDR3 sequences, with approximately 24% occurring once and the leading ten covering 7% to 9%. The clonotype comes from a human donor in good health (CMV status not recorded). Some clones in this sample may be carry-over from other donors' samples. Source material: CD8+ T cells from PBMCs. The V gene is TRBV23-1, the J gene TRBJ2-4, with TRBD1 as a possible D gene (7 bases). TRBV23-1 is classed as an ORF, of uncertain function. DNA of the CDR3: TGCGCCAGCATCAACCAGGGGGAGGCCGTCTGCGGGGAAAACATTCAGTACTTC. Translated, it gives CASINQGEAVCGENIQYF.